This T cell receptor (beta chain) was sequenced in a study of OX40 agonist ivuxolimab in advanced cancers. Study-level information: Head and neck, renal cell, melanoma or hepatocellular carcinoma were the cancers that dose-escalation patients had. Previous treatment with anti-PD-1, anti-PD-L1 or anti-CTLA-4 therapy was allowed; 35% to 50% had received some. Study-wide points: There was clonal expansion of CD4+ and CD8+ blood T cells by week 6 at 0.1 to 3.0 mg/kg.

Profiled with immunoSEQ multiplex PCR; TCRdb holds only in-frame clones, not every one. The table includes 100,000 to 130,000 clones, less than 95% detected once. To note about this clone: Its antigen is not identified. At one of its ends the junction is not consistent with the germline gene, which may arise from a read error.

CDR3 size: 12 residues. Germline lookup yields CDR1 SSHAT and CDR2 FNYEAQ (reference sequence). The source is an adult with an advanced solid tumor such as melanoma, head and neck, liver or kidney cancer. The sample in question was CD4+ or CD8+ T cells sorted from blood, obtained in a trial of the OX40 agonist ivuxolimab. The J gene is TRBJ2-2, the V gene TRBV7-7; no firm D call. The CDR3 here is CASSSPAGELFF. The CDR3 region has the DNA TGTGCTAGCAGCTCCCCCGCCGGGGAGCTGTTTTTT.